The 10 T cell receptor beta chains reported below all come from one sample, sequenced in a study of shared clonotypes between healthy human individuals. Here immunoSEQ multiplex PCR was the method, and the copy in TCRdb shows in-frame clones only, minus some. The table has 1.5 million to 2.5 million clones, roughly 95% seen once; the top ten hold more than 0.95%. Positive CCR7 selection of CD45RO-negative cells yielded the naive CD8 cells, and terminally differentiated effector memory CD45RA+ cells were excluded. Material: naive CD8+ T cells sorted from blood. These receptors were collected from a young man in good health.

This sequence joins TRBV2 and TRBJ1-6, with TRBD1 matching over 10 bases. The CDR3 totals 16 residues. The V gene end was trimmed by 4 bases and the J gene end by 7 bases; junction bases not matched to a gene: 7. Germline V lookup: CDR1 SNHLY, CDR2 FYNNEI. The CDR3 protein is CASSGTGTGVNSPLHF. As DNA, the CDR3 is TGTGCCAGCAGTGGAACCGGGACAGGGGTAAATTCACCCCTCCACTTT.

In the case of this clone: Other DNA sequences of this sample code for an identical CDR3. The chain recombines TRBV6-5 with TRBJ2-7; D is unresolved. V was trimmed by 2 bases and J by 4 bases, leaving 9 bases between them. This CDR3 region has 13 residues. Germline CDR1 and CDR2: MNHEY and SVGAGI. The CDR3 bases are TGTGCCAGCAGTTACAGGGAAGGTTACGAGCAGTACTTC. This translates into CASSYREGYEQYF.

The chain employs TRBV7-2 and TRBJ2-7; 16 bases are a match to TRBD2. Germline CDR1 SGHTA, CDR2 FQGNSA. J was trimmed by 3 bases and V by 4 bases; bases with no gene match: 3. CDR3 length: 16 residues. CDR3 nucleotide sequence: TGTGCCAGCAGCTCCGGGACTAGCGGGAGGGTCTACGAGCAGTACTTC. Protein product: CASSSGTSGRVYEQYF.

The rearrangement joins TRBV23-1 to TRBJ1-1, with TRBD1 identical over 9 bases. TRBV23-1 is given ORF status, its function remaining uncertain. J lost 4 bases, V lost 3 bases, and 12 bases had no gene match. The CDR3 totals 17 residues. The CDR3: CASSHPGTGRSATEAFF. In DNA form, the CDR3 reads TGCGCCAGCAGTCACCCCGGGACAGGGAGGTCGGCCACTGAAGCTTTCTTT.

The V gene is TRBV27, the J gene TRBJ1-3; perhaps TRBD1 as D (6 bases). V gave up 0 bases and J gave up 2 bases, with 8 bases separating them. In germline, CDR1 is MNHEY, CDR2 SMNVEV (reference sequence). This CDR3 is built from 15 residues. For the CDR3, the DNA is TGTGCCAGCAGTTTATCGGGACATACTGGAAACACCATATATTTT. It codes for CASSLSGHTGNTIYF.

The chain combines TRBV25-1 with TRBJ2-7; 7 bases agree with TRBD2. CDR1 is MGHDK, CDR2 SYGVNS, per germline. CDR3 size: 14 residues. V shed 5 bases, J shed 0 bases, and the junction held 4 bases outside the gene matches. The CDR3 DNA reads as TGTGCCAGCAGTACTCGGACTAGCTCCTACGAGCAGTACTTC. Translation gives CASSTRTSSYEQYF.

This chain connects TRBV10-3 to TRBJ2-1; 7 bases fit TRBD2. Germline V gene sequence: CDR1 ENHRY, CDR2 SYGVKD. Losses at the gene ends were 5 bases for V and 8 bases for J; bases not matched to a gene: 3. The CDR3 has 12 amino acids. The CDR3 DNA is TGTGCCATCAGTTTAACTAGCGATGAGCAGTTCTTC. Translating gives CAISLTSDEQFF.

The rearrangement uses TRBV4-1 and TRBJ2-5, with 9 bases matching TRBD2. CDR3 length equals 15 residues. Germline CDR1 and CDR2: MGHRA and YSYEKL. V was pared by 4 bases and J by 2 bases, with 5 bases of the junction left unmatched. CDR3 loop: CASSLLAGQQETQYF. The CDR3 nucleotides read TGCGCCAGCAGCCTCCTAGCGGGACAGCAAGAGACCCAGTACTTC.

The chain employs TRBV28 and TRBJ2-1; TRBD2 aligns across 8 bases. CDR3 length: 17 amino acids. The germline gives CDR1 MDHEN, CDR2 SYDVKM. Trimming took 6 bases from V and 6 from J; bases not matched to a gene: 16. CDR3 loop: CASRLRWGAGVGNEQFF. CDR3 nucleotide sequence: TGTGCCAGCAGATTAAGGTGGGGAGCGGGAGTGGGCAATGAGCAGTTCTTC. Together with reference TRBV28 and TRBJ2-1, the CDR3 gives the full variable domain: DVKVTQSSRYLVKRTGEKVFLECVQDMDHENMFWYRQDPGLGLRLIYFSYDVKMKEKGDIPEGYSVSREKKERFSLILESASTNQTSMYLCASRLRWGAGVGNEQFFGPGTRLTVL.

This clone was counted a single time. The V gene is TRBV7-9, the J gene TRBJ2-3; D remains ambiguous. V shed 5 bases and J shed 2 bases, with 8 bases lying between them. This CDR3 is 13 amino acids long. Germline-derived CDR1 and CDR2 are SEHNR and FQNEAQ (reference sequence). In DNA, the CDR3 is TGTGCCAGCAGCCCAATGCTCACAGATACGCAGTATTTT. It encodes CASSPMLTDTQYF.